This T cell receptor (beta chain) was obtained from a study of beta chain features in type 1 diabetes. Study information: Age and gender were similar between patients and healthy donors, as were cell yields. Findings and caveats of the study: In all four CD4+ subsets, TCRB CDR3 length was significantly, moderately reduced in type 1 diabetes. Sampled from patients, naive, central memory and Treg TCRB repertoires appeared more similar than those sampled from healthy donors.

Germline CDR1 SEHNR, CDR2 FQNEAQ (reference sequence). The CDR3 runs to 15 residues. V was trimmed by 3 bases and J by 0 bases, leaving 12 bases between them. Isolated RNA was reverse transcribed in full, so expressed TCRB transcripts were sequenced. The table came from immunoSEQ multiplex PCR; TCRdb's copy has only in-frame clones and leaves some out. The table lists some 640,000 clones, over 11% of them singletons. In the case of this clone: Its antigen is as yet unknown.

The sample comprised naive CD4+ T cells from blood. The V call is TRBV7-9, the J call TRBJ2-7, with D uncertain. The TCR comes from a man younger than 35 with type 1 diabetes. In DNA, the CDR3 is TGTGCCAGCAGCTTCTTTACCGAGAGCTCCTACGAGCAGTACTTC. Amino acids: CASSFFTESSYEQYF. Combining the CDR3 with reference TRBV7-9 and TRBJ2-7 gives the whole variable domain DTGVSQNPRHKITKRGQNVTFRCDPISEHNRLYWYRQTLGQGPEFLTYFQNEAQLEKSRLLSDRFSAERPKGSFSTLEIQRTEQGDSAMYLCASSFFTESSYEQYFGPGTRLTVT.